One and the same sample provided the 4 T cell receptor beta chains below, sequenced in a study of OX40 agonist ivuxolimab in advanced cancers. Libraries were constructed by the immunoSEQ multiplex PCR assay. TCRdb carries this immuneACCESS record with in-frame sequences only. Its versions omit some clonotypes, under half of them owing to an unresolved V gene in the studies checked, with the rest unexplained. For this sample there are fewer than 40,000 clones; 86% appear just once. Roughly 31% of the sample goes to the ten largest clones. The material sequenced was CD4+ or CD8+ T cells sorted from blood, taken in a trial of the OX40 agonist ivuxolimab. These receptors came from an adult with an advanced solid tumor such as melanoma, head and neck, liver or kidney cancer.

V gene TRBV9 combines with J gene TRBJ2-2, with D tentatively TRBD1 (6 bases). The CDR3 extends over 16 amino acids. Per the germline V gene, CDR1 is SGDLS and CDR2 is YYNGEE. The V end was cut by 0 bases, the J end by 2 bases, with 11 bases between. This CDR3 reads CASSVARQANTGELFF. The CDR3 nucleotides read TGTGCCAGCAGCGTAGCTCGACAGGCCAACACCGGGGAGCTGTTTTTT.

This clone appeared a few times. The chain carries TRBV27 and TRBJ2-3, with D uncertain. The CDR3 consists of 16 residues. The V gene lost 0 bases and the J gene lost 3 bases, with 13 bases spanning the gap. Per the germline V gene, CDR1 is MNHEY and CDR2 is SMNVEV (reference sequence). This chain's CDR3 is CASSLSDLGRTDTQYF. CDR3 sequence (DNA): TGTGCCAGCAGTTTATCGGACCTAGGTAGGACAGATACGCAGTATTTT.

The chain recombines TRBV18 with TRBJ2-2; D is ambiguous. The germline V and J ends were trimmed by 3 bases and 2 bases, with 7 bases remaining between them. Per germline, CDR1 KGHSH and CDR2 LQKENI. The CDR3 has 14 amino acids. CDR3 DNA sequence: TGTGCCAGCTCACCGGGCAGTAACACCGGGGAGCTGTTTTTT. Its protein is CASSPGSNTGELFF.

CDR3 residues: CASSWAGDLSGANVLTF. The DNA for the CDR3 is TGTGCCAGTAGTTGGGCAGGGGACCTCTCTGGGGCCAACGTCCTGACTTTC. This chain uses TRBV19 with TRBJ2-6, with D possibly TRBD1 on 6 matching bases. Deletions cut 5 bases from V and 0 bases from J, with 14 bases between. CDR3 length: 17 amino acids. Germline values: CDR1 LNHDA, CDR2 SQIVND (reference sequence).